This TCR beta chain was found in a study of blood T cell repertoires in COVID-19. On the study more broadly: Donors in the United States, Italy and Spain gave samples during acute or convalescent COVID-19. Nucleic acid was either cDNA or gDNA, and it came from T cells, B-cell-depleted T cells, or PBMCs.

Data came from immunoSEQ multiplex PCR; TCRdb stores just in-frame clones and leaves some out. The sample contains a few hundred thousand clones, about nine tenths of which appear only once. CDR1 and CDR2 from the germline V gene are SGHRS and YFSETQ. V was cut by 0 bases and J by 6 bases, with 13 bases left in between. This CDR3 has 14 residues. The age range of participants was 18 to 89 years, with residence in about two dozen US areas. Donors were grouped by their self-reported clinical history. V usage is TRBV5-1 and J usage is TRBJ2-7; D unresolved. Sequenced input: PBMCs or T cells enriched from blood (not recorded which). The TCR originated in a woman in her 30s who had been exposed to COVID-19. CDR3 loop: CASSLAHGGSEQYF. The CDR3 DNA follows: TGCGCCAGCAGCTTGGCCCATGGCGGTTCCGAGCAGTACTTC. Supplemented by reference TRBV5-1 and TRBJ2-7, the full variable domain reads KAGVTQTPRYLIKTRGQQVTLSCSPISGHRSVSWYQQTPGQGLQFLFEYFSETQRNKGNFPGRFSGRQFSNSRSEMNVSTLELGDSALYLCASSLAHGGSEQYFGPGTRLTVT.